These 23 T cell receptor beta chains originate from one sample sequenced in a study of shared clonotypes between healthy human individuals (dated by TCRdb to between 2020 and 2021). Libraries were made using the immunoSEQ multiplex PCR assay. The source is immuneACCESS, and TCRdb retained only in-frame sequences with V and J called. Part of the clones is not carried over; for the studies checked, unresolved V genes explain less than half of this, and the remainder is unexplained. The sample table lists over a million clones, approximately 96% of them with a count of one. The ten largest clones represent roughly 1.2% of the sample. The sample was naive CD4+ T cells sorted from blood. Read against the paper, the sample's cell subset or site label means: CD45RA+ positively selected. These receptors all stem from a man under 40 in good health.

This chain connects TRBV7-2 to TRBJ2-5; 8 bases are shared with TRBD2. The length of the CDR3 is 17 residues. The germline CDR1 and CDR2 sequences are SGHTA and FQGNSA. V was clipped by 1 base and J by 1 base; unmatched bases: 8. This chain's CDR3 is CASSLVGGGGSQETQYF. CDR3 bases: TGTGCCAGCAGCTTAGTCGGGGGGGGAGGGTCCCAAGAGACCCAGTACTTC.

CDR3 region: CASSGHGVYSGANVLTF. The CDR3 nucleotides are TGTGCCAGCAGTGGGCACGGAGTGTACTCTGGGGCCAACGTCCTGACTTTC. The chain uses TRBV27 and TRBJ2-6; the D is unclear. The CDR3 spans 17 residues. Looked up from germline, CDR1 is MNHEY and CDR2 is SMNVEV (reference sequence). With 5 bases removed from V and 0 bases from J, the gap between germline ends came to 14 bases.

The chain links TRBV5-4 to TRBJ2-1, with 7 bases identical to TRBD2. This CDR3 region has 16 residues. The ends lost 4 bases at V and 2 bases at J; junction bases unmatched: 9. Per germline, CDR1 SGHNT and CDR2 YYREEE (reference sequence). In DNA form, the CDR3 reads TGTGCCAGCAGCCGCCCAGGAAGCGGGGCCTACAATGAGCAGTTCTTC. It translates to CASSRPGSGAYNEQFF.

The chain is built from TRBV10-1 and TRBJ1-3; possibly TRBD1 for D (5 bases). Germline V gives CDR1 WNHNN, CDR2 SYGVQD (reference sequence). This CDR3 comprises 14 residues. Trimming took off 3 bases at V and 5 bases at J, with 11 bases between the two ends. The CDR3 bases are TGCGCCAGCAGTGACGGCGGGGGAAGAAACACCATATATTTT. This codes for CASSDGGGRNTIYF.

J is TRBJ1-2 and V is TRBV5-4, with 7 bases matching TRBD1. Germline V lookup: CDR1 SGHNT, CDR2 YYREEE (reference sequence). The ends lost 0 bases at V and 0 bases at J; junction bases unmatched: 5. The CDR3 length is 16 residues. As DNA, the CDR3 is TGTGCCAGCAGCTTGGGGGGGACAGCCACTAACTATGGCTACACCTTC. Translating it yields CASSLGGTATNYGYTF.

This chain links TRBV15 with TRBJ2-7, with D unresolved. The germline V gene encodes CDR1 LNHNV and CDR2 YYDKDF (reference sequence). The CDR3 has 13 amino acids. The ends were cut back, 1 base at V and 6 bases at J, with 10 bases in the middle. The CDR3 region has the DNA TGTGCCACCAGCAGAGGAGCTACCGGCGAGCAGTACTTC. Amino acid sequence: CATSRGATGEQYF.

The chain joins TRBV2 to TRBJ2-3; D not resolved. V lost 3 bases and J lost 2, with 9 bases in between. CDR3 length: 14 amino acids. Germline assignment: CDR1 SNHLY and CDR2 FYNNEI. The CDR3 protein is CASSDGGSTDTQYF. CDR3 bases: TGTGCCAGCAGTGACGGCGGATCCACAGATACGCAGTATTTT.

The chain has TRBV18 and TRBJ2-5; the D gene is possibly TRBD2 (5 bases). The germline gives CDR1 KGHSH, CDR2 LQKENI. Trimming cost V 4 bases and J 1 base, with 16 bases left between them. CDR3 size: 16 residues. CDR3 protein: CASSLEALAFQETQYF. The CDR3 coding sequence is TGTGCCAGCTCACTCGAGGCCCTAGCTTTCCAAGAGACCCAGTACTTC. Looking up the rest from reference TRBV18 and TRBJ2-5 gives the full variable domain: NAGVMQNPRHLVRRRGQEARLRCSPMKGHSHVYWYRQLPEEGLKFMVYLQKENIIDESGMPKERFSAEFPKEGPSILRIQQVVRGDSAAYFCASSLEALAFQETQYFGPGTRLLVL.

This chain connects TRBV7-2 to TRBJ2-4, with D possibly TRBD1 on 5 matching bases. Germline CDR1 and CDR2: SGHTA and FQGNSA. Between the trimmed V and J ends, which lost 4 bases and 0 bases, there was a span of 7 bases. CDR3 length equals 14 residues. The CDR3 sequence: CASSSTGAKNIQYF. The CDR3 region has the DNA TGTGCCAGCAGCTCTACAGGAGCCAAAAACATTCAGTACTTC.

The chain is built from TRBV18 and TRBJ2-1; D might be TRBD1 (5 bases). This CDR3 has 16 residues. The V gene lost 3 bases and the J gene lost 0 bases, with 12 bases spanning the gap. Germline V CDR1 and CDR2: KGHSH, LQKENI. CDR3 bases: TGTGCCAGCTCACCGATCCGACAGAGCTCCTACAATGAGCAGTTCTTC. This translates into CASSPIRQSSYNEQFF. The full variable domain, its missing parts supplied by reference TRBV18 and TRBJ2-1, is NAGVMQNPRHLVRRRGQEARLRCSPMKGHSHVYWYRQLPEEGLKFMVYLQKENIIDESGMPKERFSAEFPKEGPSILRIQQVVRGDSAAYFCASSPIRQSSYNEQFFGPGTRLTVL.

With respect to this clone: Different DNA sequences within this sample yield the same CDR3. This chain connects TRBV18 to TRBJ2-1, with TRBD1 identical over 11 bases. The CDR3 is 14 amino acids. The germline gives CDR1 KGHSH, CDR2 LQKENI. V gave up 2 bases and J gave up 6 bases; unmatched junction bases: 0. This CDR3 reads CASSPGTGGNEQFF. In DNA form, the CDR3 reads TGTGCCAGCTCACCAGGGACAGGGGGCAATGAGCAGTTCTTC.

This clone was counted once. This chain joins TRBV5-1 and TRBJ2-7, with TRBD2 as a possible D gene (5 bases). Germline values: CDR1 SGHRS, CDR2 YFSETQ. Trimming removed 0 bases at V and 2 bases at J, with 9 bases between. The CDR3 consists of 14 residues. CDR3 protein: CASSLVSGTYEQYF. The CDR3 DNA sequence: TGCGCCAGCAGCTTGGTGTCGGGGACCTACGAGCAGTACTTC.

The J gene is TRBJ2-7, the V gene TRBV5-4; the D is unclear. Germline CDR1 SGHNT, CDR2 YYREEE (reference sequence). The CDR3 has 13 amino acids. Trimming left V 2 bases short and J 5 bases short, with 11 bases between. CDR3 residues: CASSLDTTHEQYF. The CDR3, as DNA: TGTGCCAGCAGCTTAGACACGACCCACGAGCAGTACTTC.

The CDR3 reads CASSLGPGTGYEQYF. The CDR3 nucleotides read TGTGCCAGCAGCTTGGGACCTGGGACAGGCTACGAGCAGTACTTC. The J gene is TRBJ2-7, the V gene TRBV5-4; 8 bases map to TRBD1. V was clipped by 0 bases and J by 3 bases; unmatched bases: 5. The CDR3 spans 15 residues. Germline assignment: CDR1 SGHNT and CDR2 YYREEE (reference sequence).

This clone was recorded once. The chain combines TRBV9 with TRBJ2-2; D not resolved. Per the germline V gene, CDR1 is SGDLS and CDR2 is YYNGEE. The CDR3 has 13 residues. V lost 0 bases and J lost 6, with 6 bases in between. The CDR3 is CASSVVISGELFF. CDR3 nucleotide sequence: TGTGCCAGCAGCGTAGTAATTTCCGGGGAGCTGTTTTTT.

This chain connects TRBV27 to TRBJ2-1; unclear D gene. The CDR3 loop spans 13 amino acids. V was trimmed by 2 bases and J by 4 bases, leaving 6 bases between them. Germline V lookup: CDR1 MNHEY, CDR2 SMNVEV (reference sequence). CDR3 sequence reads: CASSLNSYNEQFF. The CDR3 region has the DNA TGTGCCAGCAGTTTAAACAGTTACAATGAGCAGTTCTTC.

The genes are TRBV6-6 and TRBJ2-2, with D possibly TRBD1 on 6 matching bases. The CDR3 sequence is 16 residues long. The V end lost 0 bases, the J end lost 3 bases, and 11 bases lay between the germline ends. In germline, CDR1 is MNHNY, CDR2 SVGAGI (reference sequence). The CDR3 reads CASSYSWTEYTGELFF. Written as DNA, the CDR3 is TGTGCCAGCAGTTACTCCTGGACAGAATACACCGGGGAGCTGTTTTTT.

The rearrangement joins TRBV7-9 to TRBJ1-5, with 9 bases matching TRBD1. Unmatched junction bases numbered 6, after V lost 1 base and J lost 5 bases. Germline V gene lookup returns CDR1 SEHNR and CDR2 FQNEAQ (reference sequence). The CDR3 totals 16 residues. The CDR3 nucleotides read TGTGCCAGCAGCTTAGAAACAGGGGGCACGGATCAGCCCCAGCATTTT. It specifies CASSLETGGTDQPQHF. Complete variable domain (other parts from reference TRBV7-9 and TRBJ1-5): DTGVSQNPRHKITKRGQNVTFRCDPISEHNRLYWYRQTLGQGPEFLTYFQNEAQLEKSRLLSDRFSAERPKGSFSTLEIQRTEQGDSAMYLCASSLETGGTDQPQHFGDGTRLSIL.

This chain connects TRBV29-1 to TRBJ2-1; 8 nucleotides agree with TRBD1. Trimming took 3 bases from V and 4 from J; bases not matched to a gene: 5. From germline, CDR1 is SQVTM and CDR2 ANQGSEA. This CDR3 has 14 residues. DNA for the CDR3: TGCAGCGTTGACGGGACAGGCGTTTACAATGAGCAGTTCTTC. Its protein product is CSVDGTGVYNEQFF.

The chain carries TRBV5-1 and TRBJ2-3; possibly TRBD1 or TRBD2 for D (6 bases each). V was cut by 4 bases and J by 1 base, with 16 bases left in between. This CDR3 is built from 16 residues. Germline CDR1 and CDR2: SGHRS and YFSETQ. The CDR3 DNA reads TGCGCCAGCAGCCCTACCGGAGGGGGTCGCACAGATACGCAGTATTTT. Residues: CASSPTGGGRTDTQYF.

Concerning this clone: Within the sample, other DNA sequences also encode this same CDR3. The chain is built from TRBV5-4 and TRBJ2-1, with TRBD2 matching over 11 bases. The junction had 1 base not matched to a gene; V was cut back by 2 bases and J by 3 bases. CDR3 length equals 15 residues. Germline assignment: CDR1 SGHNT and CDR2 YYREEE (reference sequence). The CDR3 nucleotides are TGTGCCAGCAGCTTTGGGACTAGCGGCTACAATGAGCAGTTCTTC. Translated, it gives CASSFGTSGYNEQFF.

V usage is TRBV27 and J usage is TRBJ2-7; D call uncertain. V shed 4 bases and J shed 0 bases, with 13 bases lying between them. The length of the CDR3 is 15 residues. Germline-derived CDR1 and CDR2 are MNHEY and SMNVEV (reference sequence). CDR3 coding DNA: TGTGCCAGCAGTTATTCTTATCAAAGCTCCTACGAGCAGTACTTC. Protein sequence: CASSYSYQSSYEQYF.

This clone was observed a few times. The chain links TRBV27 to TRBJ1-3, with TRBD1 matching over 8 bases. CDR1 and CDR2 from the germline V gene are MNHEY and SMNVEV (reference sequence). J lost 6 bases, V lost 8 bases, and 3 bases had no gene match. The CDR3 has 12 residues. The CDR3 is CASWDRINTIYF. In DNA, the CDR3 is TGTGCCAGCTGGGACAGGATAAACACCATATATTTT.